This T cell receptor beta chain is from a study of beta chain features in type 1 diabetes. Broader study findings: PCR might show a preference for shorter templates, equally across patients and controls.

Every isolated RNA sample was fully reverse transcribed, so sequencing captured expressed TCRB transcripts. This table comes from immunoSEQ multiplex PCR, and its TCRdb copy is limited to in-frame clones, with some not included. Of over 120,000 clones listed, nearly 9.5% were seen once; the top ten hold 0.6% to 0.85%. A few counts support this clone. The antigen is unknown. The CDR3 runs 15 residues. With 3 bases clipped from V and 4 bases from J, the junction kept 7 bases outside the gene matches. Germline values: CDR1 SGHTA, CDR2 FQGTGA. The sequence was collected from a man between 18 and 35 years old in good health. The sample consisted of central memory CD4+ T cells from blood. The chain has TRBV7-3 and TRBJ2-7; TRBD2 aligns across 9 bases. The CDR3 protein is CASSFSGGPLYEQYF. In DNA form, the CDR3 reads TGTGCCAGCAGCTTTAGCGGGGGACCCCTTTACGAGCAGTACTTC.